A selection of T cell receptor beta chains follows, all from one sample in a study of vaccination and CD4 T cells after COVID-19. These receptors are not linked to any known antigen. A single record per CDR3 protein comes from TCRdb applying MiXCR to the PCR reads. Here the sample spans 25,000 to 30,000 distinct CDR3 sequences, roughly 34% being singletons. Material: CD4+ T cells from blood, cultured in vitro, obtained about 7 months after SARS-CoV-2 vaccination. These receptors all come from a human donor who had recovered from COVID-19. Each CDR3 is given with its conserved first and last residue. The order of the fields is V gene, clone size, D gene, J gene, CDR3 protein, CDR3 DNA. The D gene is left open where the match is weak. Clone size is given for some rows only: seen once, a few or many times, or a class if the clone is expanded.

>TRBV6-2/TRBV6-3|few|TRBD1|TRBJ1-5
CASSYTRGEGQVNQPQHF
TGTGCCAGCAGCTACACGAGAGGAGAGGGACAGGTCAATCAGCCCCAGCATTTT
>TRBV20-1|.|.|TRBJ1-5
CSASLFDPNQPQHF
TGCAGTGCTAGTCTGTTCGACCCGAATCAGCCCCAGCATTTT
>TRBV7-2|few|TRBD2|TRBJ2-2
CASSLPIAGGAGELFF
TGTGCCAGCAGCCTCCCGATAGCGGGGGGGGCCGGGGAGCTGTTTTTT
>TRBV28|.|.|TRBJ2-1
CASSPGVSYNEQFF
TGTGCCAGCAGTCCAGGGGTCTCCTACAATGAGCAGTTCTTC
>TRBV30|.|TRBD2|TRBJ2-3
CAWSPLLAGGTDTQYF
TGTGCCTGGAGTCCACTATTAGCGGGAGGCACAGATACGCAGTATTTT
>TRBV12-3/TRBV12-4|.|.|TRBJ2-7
CASSPDYEQYF
TGTGCCAGCAGTCCCGACTACGAGCAGTACTTC
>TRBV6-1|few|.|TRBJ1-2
CASSRTEFNGYTF
TGTGCCAGCAGTCGGACAGAGTTTAATGGCTACACCTTC
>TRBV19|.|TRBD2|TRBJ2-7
CASSQGTSGSGTYEQYF
TGTGCCAGTAGTCAAGGGACTAGCGGGAGTGGGACCTACGAGCAGTACTTC
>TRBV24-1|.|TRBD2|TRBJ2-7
CATSARTSGSQPLYEQYF
TGTGCCACCAGTGCCCGGACTAGCGGGAGCCAACCCCTCTACGAGCAGTACTTC
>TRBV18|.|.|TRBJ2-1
CASSHRYNEQFF
TGTGCCAGCTCACACAGATACAATGAGCAGTTCTTC
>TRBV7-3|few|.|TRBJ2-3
CASSLLTMDTQYF
TGTGCCAGCAGCTTATTAACGATGGATACGCAGTATTTT
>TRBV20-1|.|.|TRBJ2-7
CSASALAPPSYEQYF
TGCAGTGCTAGTGCGCTAGCGCCTCCCTCCTACGAGCAGTACTTC
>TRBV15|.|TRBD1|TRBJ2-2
CATSSRTGSAGELFF
TGTGCCACCAGCTCCCGGACAGGATCGGCCGGGGAGCTGTTTTTT
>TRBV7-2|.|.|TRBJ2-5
CASSSAEETQYF
TGTGCCAGCAGCTCCGCGGAAGAGACCCAGTACTTC
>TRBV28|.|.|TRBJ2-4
CASSPTPTGWGNIQYF
TGTGCCAGCAGTCCAACACCTACAGGGTGGGGAAACATTCAGTACTTC
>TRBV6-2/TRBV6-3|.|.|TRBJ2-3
CASSSAFGLTFQYF
TGTGCCAGCAGTTCCGCCTTCGGACTGACATTCCAGTATTTT
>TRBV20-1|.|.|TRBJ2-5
CSARPQGRETQYF
TGCAGTGCTAGACCCCAGGGGCGGGAGACCCAGTACTTC
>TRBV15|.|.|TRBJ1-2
CATSPAPLSYGYTF
TGTGCCACCAGCCCAGCCCCGCTTTCTTATGGCTACACCTTC
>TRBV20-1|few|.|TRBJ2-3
CSARDTPVRTDTQYF
TGCAGTGCTAGAGATACCCCAGTACGCACAGATACGCAGTATTTT
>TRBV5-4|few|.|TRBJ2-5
CASSLGGHPSQETQYF
TGTGCCAGCAGCTTGGGGGGACACCCGTCCCAAGAGACCCAGTACTTC
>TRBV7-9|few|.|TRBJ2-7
CASNFDTGPEQYF
TGTGCCAGCAACTTTGATACAGGACCAGAGCAGTACTTC
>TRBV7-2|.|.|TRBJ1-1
CASSFLGEAFF
TGTGCCAGCAGCTTCCTCGGTGAAGCTTTCTTT
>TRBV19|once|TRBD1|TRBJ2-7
CASSRTGFYEQYF
TGTGCCAGTAGTAGGACAGGGTTTTACGAGCAGTACTTC
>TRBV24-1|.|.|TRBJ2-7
CATSQPGLKPTYEQYF
TGTGCCACCAGTCAACCCGGACTCAAGCCGACCTACGAGCAGTACTTC
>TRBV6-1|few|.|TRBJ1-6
CASREAQGGGSPLHF
TGTGCCAGCAGGGAAGCACAGGGAGGCGGATCACCCCTCCACTTT
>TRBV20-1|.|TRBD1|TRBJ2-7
CSARDPRTGVYEQYF
TGCAGTGCTAGAGATCCCCGGACAGGGGTCTACGAGCAGTACTTC
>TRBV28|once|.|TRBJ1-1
CASSSRRGHDTEAFF
TGTGCCAGCAGTTCTAGGAGGGGACACGACACTGAAGCTTTCTTT
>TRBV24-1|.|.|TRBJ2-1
CATSDFKAGEQFF
TGTGCCACCAGTGATTTTAAGGCCGGTGAGCAGTTCTTC
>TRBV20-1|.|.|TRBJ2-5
CSARAQGLETQYF
TGCAGTGCTAGGGCCCAGGGTTTGGAGACCCAGTACTTC
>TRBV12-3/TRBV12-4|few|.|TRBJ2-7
CASSWDSSYEQYF
TGTGCCAGCAGTTGGGACTCTTCGTACGAGCAGTACTTC
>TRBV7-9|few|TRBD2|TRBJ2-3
CASSLGLAGDTDTQYF
TGTGCCAGCAGCTTAGGACTAGCGGGAGACACAGATACGCAGTATTTT
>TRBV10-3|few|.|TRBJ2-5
CAIRGLQETQYF
TGTGCCATCAGAGGACTCCAAGAGACCCAGTACTTC
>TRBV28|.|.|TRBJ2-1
CASRESARYNEQFF
TGTGCCAGTAGAGAATCGGCCCGGTACAATGAGCAGTTCTTC
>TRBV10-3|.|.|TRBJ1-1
CAISESGEGRDTEAFF
TGTGCCATCAGTGAGTCGGGTGAGGGGAGGGACACTGAAGCTTTCTTT
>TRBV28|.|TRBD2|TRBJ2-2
CASRREGLRYTGELFF
TGTGCCAGCAGAAGGGAGGGTCTAAGATACACCGGGGAGCTGTTTTTT
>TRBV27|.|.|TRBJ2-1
CASSVGQYNEQFF
TGTGCCAGCAGTGTCGGACAGTACAATGAGCAGTTCTTC
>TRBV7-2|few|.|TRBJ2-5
CASSLGGYQETQYF
TGTGCCAGCAGCTTAGGAGGGTATCAAGAGACCCAGTACTTC
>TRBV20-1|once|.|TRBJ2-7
CSARDLGSGRHEQYF
TGCAGTGCTAGAGATCTCGGGTCAGGACGCCACGAGCAGTACTTC
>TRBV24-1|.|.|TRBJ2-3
CATSDLNWADRQYF
TGTGCCACCAGTGATTTGAACTGGGCGGACCGGCAGTATTTT
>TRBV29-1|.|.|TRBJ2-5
CSVEGVLQETQYF
TGCAGCGTTGAAGGGGTCTTACAAGAGACCCAGTACTTC
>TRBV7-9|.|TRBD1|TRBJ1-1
CASGEQGMGTEAFF
TGTGCCAGCGGCGAACAGGGGATGGGGACTGAAGCTTTCTTT
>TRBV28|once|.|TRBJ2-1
CASLFYNEQFF
TGTGCCAGCCTATTTTACAATGAGCAGTTCTTC
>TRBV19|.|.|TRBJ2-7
CASSIDGLRAGEQYF
TGTGCCAGTAGTATAGATGGGCTCCGGGCAGGGGAGCAGTACTTC
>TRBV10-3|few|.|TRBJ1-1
CAISVRGRDTEAFF
TGTGCCATCAGTGTCAGGGGTCGGGACACTGAAGCTTTCTTT
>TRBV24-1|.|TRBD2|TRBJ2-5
CVTSDPGRGQETQYF
TGTGTCACCAGTGATCCGGGGAGGGGTCAAGAGACCCAGTACTTC
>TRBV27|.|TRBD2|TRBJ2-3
CASSTRGGPDTQYF
TGTGCCAGCAGTACCCGGGGGGGGCCAGATACGCAGTATTTT
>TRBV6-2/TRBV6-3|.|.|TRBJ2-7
CASSGRSQKYEQYF
TGTGCCAGCAGCGGACGTTCTCAAAAGTACGAGCAGTACTTC
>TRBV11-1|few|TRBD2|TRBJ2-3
CASSSRLAGGRADTQYF
TGTGCCAGCAGCTCTCGACTAGCGGGAGGGCGGGCAGATACGCAGTATTTT
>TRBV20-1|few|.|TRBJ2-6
CSATEGGISGANVLTF
TGCAGTGCTACCGAAGGGGGGATAAGTGGGGCCAACGTCCTGACTTTC
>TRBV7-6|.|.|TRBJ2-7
CASSSRRSYEQYF
TGTGCCAGCAGCTCACGGAGGTCCTACGAGCAGTACTTC
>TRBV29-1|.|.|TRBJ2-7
CSVSDPYEQYF
TGCAGCGTTTCCGACCCCTACGAGCAGTACTTC
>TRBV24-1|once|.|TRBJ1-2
CATSDSSSGTVYGYTF
TGTGCCACCAGTGATTCCAGCAGTGGGACCGTCTATGGCTACACCTTC